These T cell receptor beta chains were read from a single sample in a study of cytomegalovirus exposure and HLA in healthy donors. The protocol was immunoSEQ multiplex PCR, while the TCRdb copy is restricted to in-frame clones and leaves out a portion. Its clone listing holds 91,000 or so clones. Sequenced input: PBMCs. These TCRs come from a woman aged 25 to 45 in good health and CMV-seronegative. Each CDR3 is given with its conserved first and last residue. A D gene is named only where the DNA matches it firmly.

j_call v_call d_call cdr3_nt cdr3_aa
TRBJ1-4 TRBV19 . TGTGCCAGTAGCGTCCTACTTGCAACTAATGAAAAACTGTTTTTT CASSVLLATNEKLFF
TRBJ2-7 TRBV19 TRBD1 TGTGCCAGTAGTCCCCGACAGGGGTCCTCCTACGAGCAGTACTTC CASSPRQGSSYEQYF
TRBJ1-2 TRBV6-1 TRBD1 TGTGCCAGCAGTGAAGATGAGGGGGCCTCCTATGGCTACACCTTC CASSEDEGASYGYTF
TRBJ2-1 TRBV2 TRBD2 TGTGCCAGCATCGGACTAGCGGGGGGGCCCTACAATGAGCAGTTCTTC CASIGLAGGPYNEQFF
TRBJ2-3 TRBV2 . TGTGCCAGCAGTGAGAGGCCCGGGGATACGCAGTATTTT CASSERPGDTQYF
TRBJ2-1 TRBV6-5 TRBD2 TGTGCCAGCTTTCTAGCGGGGATTAACAATGAGCAGTTCTTC CASFLAGINNEQFF
TRBJ2-7 TRBV5-5 TRBD1 TGTGCCAGCAGCTTGGTGGGGGACAGCTCCTACGAGCAGTACTTC CASSLVGDSSYEQYF
TRBJ1-1 TRBV10-3 TRBD1 TGTGCCAGCCTGTATGACAGGGTCCAGGGCACTGAAGCTTTCTTT CASLYDRVQGTEAFF
TRBJ1-4 TRBV28 . TGTGCCAGCACCTCTAATGAAAAACTGTTTTTT CASTSNEKLFF
TRBJ2-5 TRBV10-3 . TGTGCCATCAGTGATTTTTTTAGGGGGTTGGAGACCCAGTACTTC CAISDFFRGLETQYF
TRBJ1-1 TRBV7-9 . TGTGCCAGCAGCTTGACTGACGCCTTGAACACTGAAGCTTTCTTT CASSLTDALNTEAFF
TRBJ2-2 TRBV7-9 . TGTGCCAGCAGCTCACTTGCGAACACCGGGGAGCTGTTTTTT CASSSLANTGELFF
TRBJ2-1 TRBV19 TRBD2 TGTGCCAGTAGTATAGGGGAACCGGGACTAGCGGGAGCGAATGAGCAGTTCTTC CASSIGEPGLAGANEQFF
TRBJ1-6 TRBV7-9 . TGTGCCAGCAGCCCGCGGGCCTCGGGTCCCCTCCACTTT CASSPRASGPLHF
TRBJ2-2 TRBV7-8 . TGTGCCAGCAGCCCTCAGGGGAGGGGACCCGGGGAGCTGTTTTTT CASSPQGRGPGELFF